The T cell receptor (beta chain) under discussion was sequenced for a study of T cell repertoires in cytomegalovirus infection. TCRdb called the reads again in MiXCR, with one record for every CDR3 protein. Of under 120,000 distinct CDR3 sequences listed, 42% are singletons. To note about this clonotype: Its cognate antigen is unknown.

The material sequenced was CD8+ T cells from cultured PBMCs, taken from culture after CMV antigen stimulation. The TCR comes from a human donor in good health (CMV status not recorded). Some clones in this sample may be carry-over from other donors' samples.

CDR3 nucleotide sequence: TGTGCCAGCAGTTTTGGCGTAAACTACAATGAGCAGTTCTTC. This sequence encodes CASSFGVNYNEQFF. The J gene is TRBJ2-1, the V gene TRBV27, with D hard to call. The length of the CDR3 is 14 residues. Trimming took off 3 bases at V and 3 bases at J, with 9 bases between the two ends. Germline V gene lookup returns CDR1 MNHEY and CDR2 SMNVEV (reference sequence).